This T cell receptor beta chain is drawn from a study of T cells in women clearing cervical HPV infection. About the research overall: Women with histologically confirmed HPV16-related CIN3 or worse, 2 with invasive cancer, served as cases. The study's findings and limits: Repertoire richness, not evenness, was significantly elevated in CIN3+ cases versus controls.

Assay: immunoSEQ multiplex PCR; the TCRdb copy retains only in-frame clones and omits some. This sample carries tens of thousands of clones, with around 1.6% going to the ten biggest clones. With regard to this clone: As yet, its antigen is unknown. The read ends 3 residues shy of where the CDR3 ends; the end is completed using the germline J gene.

The V gene's germline CDR1 is LNHDA and CDR2 SQIVND (reference sequence). CDR3 length equals 17 residues. The chain employs TRBV19 and TRBJ1-4, with 7 bases aligning to TRBD1. Material for sequencing was blood buffy coat. The source of this sequence is a woman between 18 and 75 years old with a cervical HPV16 infection that either progressed to CIN3+ or cleared (not recorded which). Partial CDR3 DNA: TGTGCCAGTAGGACGGCCGCCCAGGACAGGTATAATTCACCA. Translated, it gives CASRTAAQDRYNSP. The full-length CDR3 reads as CASRTAAQDRYNSPLFF.